Included here is one TCR beta chain sequence, with context. Its antigen is unidentified. The tumor samples were collected prior to definitive surgery or chemotherapy. J lost 7 bases, V lost 4 bases, and 8 bases had no gene match. The length of the CDR3 is 15 residues. Germline loops: CDR1 MDHEN, CDR2 SYDVKM. This sample stems from a study of high-grade serous ovarian cancer treatment subgroups. Study as a whole: Samples averaged around 14,000 reads and several thousand unique TCR beta rearrangements. Study-level points and caveats: Without spatial data, bulk sequencing limits insight into HGSC tumor diversity. The analyses considered CDR3 and ignored CDR1 and CDR2. Repertoire similarity ranged roughly 0.11 to 0.85 between tumors of one patient.

The protocol was immunoSEQ multiplex PCR, while the TCRdb copy is restricted to in-frame clones and leaves out a portion. The repertoire holds roughly 8,000 clones, with approximately 72% as singletons. Sequenced input: tumor tissue. This TCR was sampled from a human donor with high-grade serous ovarian cancer. The V gene is TRBV28, the J gene TRBJ2-1, with 9 bases matching TRBD1. The CDR3 loop is CASSSIQGARNEQFF. CDR3 DNA sequence: TGTGCCAGCAGTTCTATACAGGGGGCGAGGAATGAGCAGTTCTTC.